The 2 T cell receptor beta chains below all came from one sample that was sequenced in a study of technical replicates of blood from a handful of donors. Generated by immunoSEQ multiplex PCR, the TCRdb table keeps only in-frame clones and is missing some. The profile shows roughly 92,000 clones, roughly 95% of them singletons. What was sequenced was T cells isolated from PBMCs. Receptor source: a human donor in good health.

The chain employs TRBV7-2 and TRBJ2-7; 7 bases align to TRBD2. V lost 7 bases to trimming and J lost 4 bases; unmatched junction nucleotides: 13. CDR1 is SGHTA and CDR2 is FQGNSA in the germline V gene. The length of the CDR3 is 15 residues. The CDR3 here is CASNPSASGPYEQYF. The CDR3 coding sequence is TGTGCCAGCAACCCGTCCGCTAGCGGTCCTTACGAGCAGTACTTC.

The chain has TRBV10-3 and TRBJ2-7, with a possible D match to TRBD2 (7 bases). Deletions cut 11 bases from V and 4 bases from J, with 18 bases between. CDR1 is ENHRY, CDR2 SYGVKD, per germline. This CDR3 has 13 amino acids. This CDR3 reads CAASGGGPYEQYF. The CDR3 DNA reads TGTGCCGCCTCTGGGGGGGGCCCGTACGAGCAGTACTTC.